This T cell receptor (beta chain) was retrieved from a study of identical twins. This clonotype was recorded at least ten times. Trimming removed 0 bases at V and 12 bases at J, with 18 bases between. CDR1 LGHNA and CDR2 YSLEER come from the germline V gene. This CDR3 has 15 residues. Template switching created a universal primer site, and the cDNA included unique molecular identifiers. TCRdb re-derived calls from the 5' RACE reads in MiXCR, one entry per CDR3 protein. The sample contains about 290,000 distinct CDR3 sequences, over 8.5% of which appear only once. Every donor was a healthy Caucasian. These same data were also listed under a study on yellow fever vaccine responses in identical twins.

The receptor's source is a young woman in good health. Sequencing was carried out using CD8+ T cells sorted from blood. The chain couples TRBV4-3 to TRBJ2-1; D may correspond to TRBD1 or TRBD2 (5 bases each). CDR3: CASSQDRGAVLRQFF. For the CDR3, the DNA is TGCGCCAGCAGCCAAGATAGAGGGGCCGTCTTAAGGCAGTTCTTC.